Described below is a single T cell receptor (beta chain) sequence and its context. Some clones are missing from TCRdb's copy, which holds only in-frame ones; the method was immunoSEQ multiplex PCR. The sample yields about 200,000 clones, over 75% seen once. The CDR3 has 15 amino acids. The germline V gene has CDR1 SGDLS and CDR2 YYNGEE. Unmatched junction bases numbered 6, after V lost 0 bases and J lost 3 bases. The data derive from a study of blood T cell repertoires in COVID-19. This TCR derives from a man aged 50 to 59 with acute or convalescent COVID-19. The chain uses TRBV9 and TRBJ2-7; 7 bases map to TRBD1. Sample: peripheral blood. The CDR3 sequence: CASSVGQGMFYEQYF. The CDR3 DNA is TGTGCCAGCAGCGTAGGACAGGGCATGTTCTACGAGCAGTACTTC.